One sample yielded the 27 T cell receptor beta chains listed below, sequenced in a study of cytomegalovirus exposure and HLA in healthy donors. With 60 Vbeta and 13 Jbeta primers, the PCR was carried out. Clones were sequenced by immunoSEQ multiplex PCR, and TCRdb holds only the in-frame ones, with some missing. The table lists 70,000 to 95,000 clones, more than 75% of them singletons. Sequencing was carried out using PBMCs. These receptors came from a middle-aged woman in good health and CMV-seropositive.

This chain connects TRBV27 to TRBJ1-5; tentative D call: TRBD1 (5 bases). Germline values: CDR1 MNHEY, CDR2 SMNVEV (reference sequence). V gave up 2 bases and J gave up 7 bases, with 9 bases separating them. There are 13 residues in the CDR3. The CDR3 reads CASSLRGYQPQHF. The CDR3 DNA follows: TGTGCCAGCAGTTTACGGGGGTACCAGCCCCAGCATTTT.

This chain links TRBV2 with TRBJ2-7, with D possibly being TRBD1 (5 bases). Germline assignment: CDR1 SNHLY and CDR2 FYNNEI. This CDR3 spans 13 amino acids. V was shortened by 8 bases and J by 1 base, with 12 bases between the two germline ends. The CDR3 sequence is CASSASGSYEQYF. The CDR3 nucleotides are TGTGCCAGCTCCGCGTCAGGGTCCTACGAGCAGTACTTC.

The chain has TRBV5-6 and TRBJ2-7, with a tentative D call TRBD2 (6 bases). V was cut by 0 bases and J by 0 bases, with 10 bases left in between. The germline gives CDR1 SGHDT, CDR2 YYEEEE. This CDR3 spans 15 amino acids. In DNA form, the CDR3 reads TGTGCCAGCAGCTTGGACGGGGGTAGCTCCTACGAGCAGTACTTC. Amino acid sequence: CASSLDGGSSYEQYF.

The genes are TRBV27 and TRBJ1-2; D is possibly TRBD1 (5 bases). This CDR3 has 15 residues. Trimming pared 6 bases from V and 3 bases from J, leaving 17 bases between. CDR1 and CDR2 from the germline V gene are MNHEY and SMNVEV (reference sequence). CDR3 DNA: TGTGCCAGCAGACCAGGAGCGGGGGAGTACTATGGCTACACCTTC. This translates into CASRPGAGEYYGYTF.

This chain joins TRBV1 and TRBJ2-1; the tabulated D call, TRBD2, remains unverified against the DNA. TRBV1 is a recognized pseudogene. The CDR3 sequence is 17 residues long. CDR3 in amino acids: CTSSQLILARSYNEQFF. In nucleotides, the CDR3 is TGCACCAGCAGCCAACTGATATTAGCGCGTTCCTACAATGAGCAGTTCTTC.

As to this clone: Other DNA variants within this sample encode the same CDR3. J is TRBJ1-5 and V is TRBV4-3; D remains unclear. Germline V gene lookup returns CDR1 LGHNA and CDR2 YSLEER. V lost 0 bases to trimming and J lost 6 bases, with 12 bases between them. The CDR3 contains 15 residues. The CDR3 region has the DNA TGCGCCAGCAGCCAAGATCGCGGTTTGGGTCAGCCCCAGCATTTT. Its translation: CASSQDRGLGQPQHF.

V is TRBV18 and J is TRBJ2-1; 9 bases map to TRBD2. CDR3 length: 16 amino acids. V dropped 2 bases and J dropped 5; count of bases not matched to a gene: 7. The V gene's germline CDR1 is KGHSH and CDR2 LQKENI. CDR3 sequence: CASSPALAGANNEQFF. CDR3 DNA sequence: TGTGCCAGCTCACCAGCCTTAGCGGGGGCCAACAATGAGCAGTTCTTC.

V gene TRBV15 combines with J gene TRBJ2-4, with TRBD2 matching over 12 bases. V lost 0 bases and J lost 0; bases outside the gene matches: 9. Germline-derived CDR1 and CDR2 are LNHNV and YYDKDF (reference sequence). The CDR3 length is 20 residues. The CDR3 reads CATSREGGRLAGVAKNIQYF. CDR3 nucleotide sequence: TGTGCCACCAGCAGAGAGGGGGGGCGACTAGCGGGAGTAGCCAAAAACATTCAGTACTTC.

The rearrangement links TRBV19 to TRBJ1-1; D is perhaps TRBD1 (6 bases). The CDR3 runs 13 residues. The germline V gene has CDR1 LNHDA and CDR2 SQIVND (reference sequence). With 6 bases removed from V and 2 bases from J, the gap between germline ends came to 10 bases. This chain's CDR3 is CASRRTANTEAFF. The CDR3 DNA reads as TGTGCCAGTAGGCGGACAGCCAACACTGAAGCTTTCTTT.

The CDR3 DNA sequence: TGCGCCAGCAGCCAAGGAGGGCGGGGGTCCGACGAGCAGTACTTC. Encoded protein: CASSQGGRGSDEQYF. The chain uses TRBV4-1 and TRBJ2-7; TRBD2 agrees at 7 bases. V lost 1 base to trimming and J lost 5 bases; unmatched junction nucleotides: 8. Germline V gives CDR1 MGHRA, CDR2 YSYEKL. There are 15 residues in the CDR3.

The chain combines TRBV11-2 with TRBJ2-2, with 10 bases fitting TRBD2. With V trimmed by 2 bases and J by 6 bases, 3 bases remained unmatched. This CDR3 region has 15 residues. Germline CDR1 SGHAT, CDR2 FQNNGV. The CDR3 here is CASSLRAGGPGELFF. The CDR3 DNA reads as TGTGCCAGCAGCTTAAGAGCGGGAGGGCCCGGGGAGCTGTTTTTT.

The chain links TRBV7-8 to TRBJ2-7; D is possibly TRBD2 (5 bases). V dropped 0 bases and J dropped 0 bases, with 12 bases sitting between them. The CDR3 has 16 residues. The germline gives CDR1 SGHVS, CDR2 FQNEAQ. The CDR3 DNA follows: TGTGCCAGCAGCTTAGCCTCGGACTTGAGCTCCTACGAGCAGTACTTC. Protein: CASSLASDLSSYEQYF. Supplemented by reference TRBV7-8 and TRBJ2-7, the full variable domain reads GAGVSQSPRYKVAKRGQDVALRCDPISGHVSLFWYQQALGQGPEFLTYFQNEAQLDKSGLPSDRFFAERPEGSVSTLKIQRTQQEDSAVYLCASSLASDLSSYEQYFGPGTRLTVT.

V gene TRBV7-3 combines with J gene TRBJ2-3, with 11 bases fitting TRBD2. The CDR3 extends over 15 amino acids. The V gene's germline CDR1 is SGHTA and CDR2 FQGTGA. The V gene end was trimmed by 1 base and the J gene end by 5 bases; junction bases not matched to a gene: 2. CDR3 DNA: TGTGCCAGCAGCTTAATAGCGGGAGGGGTAGATACGCAGTATTTT. Protein: CASSLIAGGVDTQYF.

The V and J genes are TRBV6-6 and TRBJ1-5; D unclear. Per germline, CDR1 MNHNY and CDR2 SVGAGI (reference sequence). Trimming pared 2 bases from V and 6 bases from J, leaving 11 bases between. CDR3 length: 14 amino acids. This chain's CDR3 is CASSYLGVGQPQHF. The CDR3 DNA reads as TGTGCCAGCAGTTACCTAGGCGTCGGTCAGCCCCAGCATTTT.

This clone was seen once. The chain carries TRBV9 and TRBJ2-7; TRBD2 aligns across 9 bases. V shed 2 bases and J 6 bases; nucleotides not matched to a gene: 6. Germline V gene sequence: CDR1 SGDLS, CDR2 YYNGEE. The CDR3 loop spans 14 amino acids. The CDR3 DNA reads TGTGCCAGCAGCGTTGGGACTAGCCGGGGCGAGCAGTACTTC. It yields the protein CASSVGTSRGEQYF.

The chain joins TRBV4-2 to TRBJ2-7; D is perhaps TRBD2 (5 bases). Trimming shortened V by 1 base and J by 2 bases, and 12 bases separated the two germline ends. CDR1 is LGHNA and CDR2 is YNFKEQ in the germline V gene. CDR3 size: 15 residues. CDR3: CASSQGRELTYEQYF. The CDR3, as DNA: TGTGCCAGCAGCCAAGGTAGGGAGCTGACCTACGAGCAGTACTTC.

The chain is built from TRBV27 and TRBJ2-2; perhaps TRBD2 as D (5 bases). The CDR3 is 15 residues long. Germline V gene lookup returns CDR1 MNHEY and CDR2 SMNVEV (reference sequence). V was shortened by 2 bases and J by 3 bases, with 10 bases between the two germline ends. DNA of the CDR3: TGTGCCAGCAGTTTAGAGAGGACTTACACCGGGGAGCTGTTTTTT. This sequence encodes CASSLERTYTGELFF.

CDR3: CASSRGQGEAFF. CDR3 DNA: TGTGCCAGCAGCCGAGGACAGGGTGAAGCTTTCTTT. The chain is built from TRBV5-4 and TRBJ1-1; 8 positions agree with TRBD1. Trimming removed 4 bases from V and 7 bases from J; junction bases left unmatched: 3. Germline CDR1 reads SGHNT; CDR2 reads YYREEE (reference sequence). The CDR3 totals 12 residues. The complete variable domain, with remaining parts taken from reference TRBV5-4 and TRBJ1-1, reads ETGVTQSPTHLIKTRGQQVTLRCSSQSGHNTVSWYQQALGQGPQFIFQYYREEENGRGNFPPRFSGLQFPNYSSELNVNALELDDSALYLCASSRGQGEAFFGQGTRLTVV.

The chain has TRBV5-1 and TRBJ1-4; D is uncertain. The CDR3 runs 15 residues. Germline CDR1 reads SGHRS; CDR2 reads YFSETQ. The ends were cut back, 4 bases at V and 5 bases at J, with 15 bases in the middle. The CDR3 is CASSAMDGGNEKLFF. For the CDR3, the DNA is TGCGCCAGCAGCGCGATGGACGGAGGAAATGAAAAACTGTTTTTT.

V is TRBV5-1 and J is TRBJ1-4; tentatively, D is TRBD1 (5 bases). This CDR3 spans 14 amino acids. V lost 5 bases and J lost 8, with 16 bases in between. Germline assignment: CDR1 SGHRS and CDR2 YFSETQ. CDR3 protein: CASSQPGSGEKLFF. CDR3 nucleotide sequence: TGCGCCAGCAGTCAACCAGGGTCAGGAGAAAAACTGTTTTTT.

The rearrangement joins TRBV5-6 to TRBJ1-1; D remains ambiguous. The CDR3 length is 16 residues. Germline V CDR1 and CDR2: SGHDT, YYEEEE. V lost 2 bases to trimming and J lost 5 bases, with 19 bases between them. CDR3 protein: CASSFRFWVGGTEAFF. The CDR3 DNA is TGTGCCAGCAGCTTTAGGTTCTGGGTTGGAGGGACTGAAGCTTTCTTT.

The chain is built from TRBV5-1 and TRBJ2-1; D possibly corresponds to TRBD1 (6 bases). This CDR3 has 15 residues. The V and J ends lost 0 bases and 5 bases respectively, with 12 bases between them. Germline values: CDR1 SGHRS, CDR2 YFSETQ. Here the CDR3 reads CASSLGRGANNEQFF. CDR3 nucleotides: TGCGCCAGCAGCTTGGGCAGGGGCGCGAACAATGAGCAGTTCTTC. The whole variable domain, remainder taken from reference TRBV5-1 and TRBJ2-1, is KAGVTQTPRYLIKTRGQQVTLSCSPISGHRSVSWYQQTPGQGLQFLFEYFSETQRNKGNFPGRFSGRQFSNSRSEMNVSTLELGDSALYLCASSLGRGANNEQFFGPGTRLTVL.

The rearrangement joins TRBV10-3 to TRBJ1-6; TRBD1 matches 7 bases. CDR3 length: 14 amino acids. CDR1 and CDR2 (germline): ENHRY, SYGVKD. Trimming at V came to 6 bases and at J to 6 bases, leaving 5 bases not matched to a gene. This chain's CDR3 is CAIRLDRSNSPLHF. CDR3 in DNA: TGTGCCATCAGGCTGGACAGGAGTAATTCACCCCTCCACTTT.

The gene calls are TRBV6-1 and TRBJ1-4; no clear D gene. Per germline, CDR1 MNHNS and CDR2 SASEGT. This CDR3 comprises 15 residues. V dropped 7 bases and J dropped 0 bases, with 12 bases sitting between them. DNA of the CDR3: TGTGCCAGCAAGGCGGAGATGACAACTAATGAAAAACTGTTTTTT. This encodes CASKAEMTTNEKLFF.

V is TRBV28 and J is TRBJ2-7; 10 bases map to TRBD2. The germline V gene has CDR1 MDHEN and CDR2 SYDVKM. The CDR3 sequence is 16 residues long. Unmatched junction bases numbered 6, after V lost 3 bases and J lost 1 base. The CDR3, as DNA: TGTGCCAGCAGTTTCTCACTAGCGGGGTTATCCTACGAGCAGTACTTC. This codes for CASSFSLAGLSYEQYF. Supplemented by reference TRBV28 and TRBJ2-7, the full variable domain reads DVKVTQSSRYLVKRTGEKVFLECVQDMDHENMFWYRQDPGLGLRLIYFSYDVKMKEKGDIPEGYSVSREKKERFSLILESASTNQTSMYLCASSFSLAGLSYEQYFGPGTRLTVT.

The chain links TRBV7-9 to TRBJ2-2; D perhaps matches TRBD2 (6 bases). Germline CDR1 SEHNR, CDR2 FQNEAQ (reference sequence). V lost 5 bases and J lost 1, with 14 bases in between. The CDR3 loop spans 16 amino acids. The CDR3 DNA sequence: TGTGCCAGCAGCCTGGGGGGACTGGGGAACACCGGGGAGCTGTTTTTT. Translating gives CASSLGGLGNTGELFF.

This clone was recorded a few times. J is TRBJ2-1 and V is TRBV2, with 10 bases identical to TRBD2. The CDR3 covers 15 residues. Germline V gene lookup returns CDR1 SNHLY and CDR2 FYNNEI. V was clipped by 6 bases and J by 8 bases; unmatched bases: 10. The CDR3 bases are TGTGCCAGCAGGGTACTAGCGGGGCGCGGGGATGAGCAGTTCTTC. Protein: CASRVLAGRGDEQFF. The whole variable domain, remainder taken from reference TRBV2 and TRBJ2-1, is EPEVTQTPSHQVTQMGQEVILRCVPISNHLYFYWYRQILGQKVEFLVSFYNNEISEKSEIFDDQFSVERPDGSNFTLKIRSTKLEDSAMYFCASRVLAGRGDEQFFGPGTRLTVL.